These 12 T cell receptor beta chains originate from one sample sequenced in a study of metastatic and nonmetastatic thyroid tumors. TCRdb re-called the PCR reads through MiXCR. Of roughly 45,000 clones in the sample, about 3.3% are singletons; the top ten hold 10%. Among the patients, none had received any treatment before thyroid surgery. Specimen: blood. The receptors were gathered from a female donor with papillary thyroid cancer or a benign thyroid nodule (not recorded which). Some clones in this sample may be carry-over from other donors' samples.

This clone came up many times. This chain connects TRBV5-4 to TRBJ1-2; a weak D match, TRBD1 (5 bases). CDR1 is SGHNT and CDR2 is YYREEE in the germline V gene (reference sequence). The CDR3 consists of 13 residues. V shed 0 bases and J shed 7 bases, with 10 bases lying between them. CDR3 sequence (DNA): TGTGCCAGCAGCTTGGTAGGGGCAAGTGGCTACACCTTC. Protein sequence: CASSLVGASGYTF.

In this sample, this clone turned up a few times. This rearrangement joins TRBV7-3 to TRBJ2-7; D gene unclear. V shed 2 bases and J shed 4 bases, with 12 bases lying between them. The CDR3 has 14 residues. Germline V gives CDR1 SGHTA, CDR2 FQGTGA. The CDR3 nucleotides read TGTGCCAGCAGCTTAGCGGCGGTGGGATACGAGCAGTACTTC. Its protein product is CASSLAAVGYEQYF.

At least ten counts were recorded for this clone. J is TRBJ2-3 and V is TRBV6-1; 12 bases match TRBD2. The ends lost 2 bases at V and 0 bases at J; junction bases unmatched: 6. Germline CDR1 MNHNS, CDR2 SASEGT. The CDR3 spans 18 residues. CDR3: CASSEFRTSGTSTDTQYF. The DNA for the CDR3 is TGTGCCAGCAGTGAATTTCGGACTAGCGGGACTAGCACAGATACGCAGTATTTT.

A few counts support this clone. This rearrangement joins TRBV6-1 to TRBJ2-7; TRBD1 matches at 11 bases. Trimming at V came to 8 bases and at J to 1 base, leaving 4 bases not matched to a gene. The CDR3 contains 14 residues. Germline CDR1 is MNHNS and CDR2 is SASEGT. CDR3 coding DNA: TGTGCCAGCGACCGGGACAGGGGGTCCTACGAGCAGTACTTC. Its translation: CASDRDRGSYEQYF.

This clone was observed many times. The chain has TRBV12-3 or TRBV12-4 and TRBJ2-5; D gene ambiguous. The V end was cut by 3 bases, the J end by 3 bases, with 2 bases between. The CDR3 has 11 residues. The CDR3 protein is CASSLKETQYF. For the CDR3, the DNA is TGTGCCAGCAGTTTGAAAGAGACCCAGTACTTC.

There are a few counts of this clone. A read error may account for a junction end that differs from germline. V gene TRBV28 combines with J gene TRBJ1-2; a possible D gene is TRBD1 (5 bases). Germline values: CDR1 MDHEN, CDR2 SYDVKM. This CDR3 spans 15 amino acids. Here the CDR3 reads CASSVGGVGDYCYTF. The CDR3 DNA follows: TGTGCCAGCAGTGTGGGGGGGGTAGGCGACTATTGCTACACCTTC.

This clone was counted many times. The chain is built from TRBV28 and TRBJ1-1; weak D call: TRBD1 (6 bases). CDR3 size: 14 residues. Trimming stripped 7 bases from V and 6 bases from J, with 18 bases between. Germline CDR1 reads MDHEN; CDR2 reads SYDVKM. CDR3 protein: CASNPQGIVAEAFF. The CDR3 DNA reads as TGTGCCAGCAACCCCCAGGGGATCGTAGCTGAAGCTTTCTTT.

This clone was observed a handful of times. The identical CDR3 is also encoded by other nucleotide sequences in the sample. The rearrangement links TRBV20-1 to TRBJ1-1; the match to TRBD1 covers 9 bases. In germline, CDR1 is DFQATT, CDR2 SNEGSKA (reference sequence). Trimming took 1 base from V and 5 from J; bases not matched to a gene: 5. The CDR3 spans 14 residues. The CDR3 DNA is TGCAGTGCTAGAGGACAGGGGGGACGGACTGAAGCTTTCTTT. It translates to CSARGQGGRTEAFF.

This clone was recorded once. V gene TRBV30 combines with J gene TRBJ1-5; 7 nucleotides align to TRBD1. The CDR3 totals 14 residues. Germline V gives CDR1 GTSNPN, CDR2 SVGIG (reference sequence). The junction had 9 bases not matched to a gene; V was cut back by 3 bases and J by 7 bases. In DNA, the CDR3 is TGTGCCTGGAGCGAAACAGGGGCCAGACAGCCCCAGCATTTT. It specifies CAWSETGARQPQHF.

This clone has a count of ten or more. The CDR3 sequence: CASRADSLQNSPLHF. For the CDR3, the DNA is TGTGCCAGCAGAGCTGACAGCTTACAAAATTCACCCCTCCACTTT. The rearrangement links TRBV6-1 to TRBJ1-6; D may be TRBD1 (5 bases). The CDR3 has 15 residues. Germline CDR1 is MNHNS and CDR2 is SASEGT. Trimming cost V 6 bases and J 7 bases, with 16 bases left between them.

This clone was found many times. The chain joins TRBV3-1 to TRBJ1-1; 8 positions agree with TRBD1. The CDR3 has 14 amino acids. J was trimmed by 6 bases and V by 2 bases; bases with no gene match: 5. Germline V gives CDR1 LGHDT, CDR2 YNNKEL (reference sequence). The CDR3 DNA sequence: TGTGCCAGCAGCCAAAGACAGGGGAGGCCTGAAGCTTTCTTT. Encoded protein: CASSQRQGRPEAFF.

This clone was recorded at least ten times. This chain links TRBV20-1 with TRBJ2-1; no firm D call. The germline V gene has CDR1 DFQATT and CDR2 SNEGSKA (reference sequence). The length of the CDR3 is 14 residues. V was cut by 4 bases and J by 3 bases, with 13 bases left in between. The CDR3 nucleotides are TGCAGTGCTACCCACTGGCGGAGCTACAATGAGCAGTTCTTC. Protein: CSATHWRSYNEQFF.